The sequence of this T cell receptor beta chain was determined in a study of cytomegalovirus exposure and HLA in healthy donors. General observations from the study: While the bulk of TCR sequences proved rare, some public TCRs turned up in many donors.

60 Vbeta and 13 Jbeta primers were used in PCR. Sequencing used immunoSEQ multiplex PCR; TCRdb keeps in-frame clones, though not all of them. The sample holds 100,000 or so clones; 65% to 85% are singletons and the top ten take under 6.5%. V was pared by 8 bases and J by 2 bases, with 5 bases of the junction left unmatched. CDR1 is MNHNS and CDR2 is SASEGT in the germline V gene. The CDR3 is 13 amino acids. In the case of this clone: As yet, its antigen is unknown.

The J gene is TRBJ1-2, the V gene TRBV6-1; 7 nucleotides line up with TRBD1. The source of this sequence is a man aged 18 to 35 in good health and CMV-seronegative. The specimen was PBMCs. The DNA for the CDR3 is TGTGCCAGCTCTAGGGGACAGAACTATGGCTACACCTTC. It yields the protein CASSRGQNYGYTF.